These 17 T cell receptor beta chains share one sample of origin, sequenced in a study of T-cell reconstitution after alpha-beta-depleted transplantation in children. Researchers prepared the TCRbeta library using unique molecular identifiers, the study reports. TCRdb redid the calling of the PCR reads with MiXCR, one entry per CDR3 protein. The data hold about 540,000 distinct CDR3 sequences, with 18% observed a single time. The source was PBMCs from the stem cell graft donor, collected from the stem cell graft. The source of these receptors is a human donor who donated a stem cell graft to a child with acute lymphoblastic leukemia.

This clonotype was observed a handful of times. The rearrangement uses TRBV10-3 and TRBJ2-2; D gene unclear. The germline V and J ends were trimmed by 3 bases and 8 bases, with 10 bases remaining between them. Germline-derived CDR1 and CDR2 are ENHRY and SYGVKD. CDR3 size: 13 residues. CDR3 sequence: CAISDRNSGELFF. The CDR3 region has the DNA TGTGCCATCAGTGACAGAAATTCTGGGGAGCTGTTTTTT.

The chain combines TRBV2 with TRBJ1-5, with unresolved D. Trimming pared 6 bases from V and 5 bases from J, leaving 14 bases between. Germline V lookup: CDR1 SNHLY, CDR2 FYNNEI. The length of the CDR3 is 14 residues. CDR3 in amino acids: CASRKDSPYQPQHF. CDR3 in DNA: TGTGCCAGCAGGAAAGACTCCCCTTATCAGCCCCAGCATTTT.

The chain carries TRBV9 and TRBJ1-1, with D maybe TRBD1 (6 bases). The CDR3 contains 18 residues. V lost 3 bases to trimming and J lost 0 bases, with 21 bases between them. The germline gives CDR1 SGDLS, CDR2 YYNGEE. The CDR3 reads CASSAPLRGQGLNTEAFF. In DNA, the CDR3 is TGTGCCAGCAGCGCCCCGTTACGGGGTCAGGGGCTGAACACTGAAGCTTTCTTT.

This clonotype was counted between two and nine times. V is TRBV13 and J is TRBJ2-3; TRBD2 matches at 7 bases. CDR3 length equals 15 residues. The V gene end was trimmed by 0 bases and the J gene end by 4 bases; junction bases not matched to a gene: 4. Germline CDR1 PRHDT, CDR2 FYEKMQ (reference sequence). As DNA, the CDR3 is TGTGCCAGCAGCTTAGGTGGACTAGTGTCAGATACGCAGTATTTT. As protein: CASSLGGLVSDTQYF.

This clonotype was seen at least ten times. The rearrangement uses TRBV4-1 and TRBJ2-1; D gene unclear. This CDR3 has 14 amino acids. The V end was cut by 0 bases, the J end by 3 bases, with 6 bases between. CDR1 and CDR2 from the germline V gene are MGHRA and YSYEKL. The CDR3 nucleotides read TGCGCCAGCAGCCAAGATCCGAACTACAATGAGCAGTTCTTC. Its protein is CASSQDPNYNEQFF.

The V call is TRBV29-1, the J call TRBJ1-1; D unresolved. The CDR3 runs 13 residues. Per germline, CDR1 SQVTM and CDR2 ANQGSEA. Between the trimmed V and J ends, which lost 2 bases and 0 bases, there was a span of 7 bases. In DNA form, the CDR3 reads TGCAGCGTTGAATTCGGATTGAACACTGAAGCTTTCTTT. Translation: CSVEFGLNTEAFF.

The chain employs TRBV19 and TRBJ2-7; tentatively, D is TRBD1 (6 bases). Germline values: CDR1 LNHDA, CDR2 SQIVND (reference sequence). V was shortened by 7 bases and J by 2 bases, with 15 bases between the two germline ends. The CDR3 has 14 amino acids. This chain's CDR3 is CASKGDRQPYEQYF. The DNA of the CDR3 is TGTGCCAGTAAGGGGGACCGACAACCCTACGAGCAGTACTTC.

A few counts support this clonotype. The CDR3, as DNA: TGTGCCAGCAGCTTGGGTCCAGGGAGGAGGATTAACTATGGCTACACCTTC. Residues: CASSLGPGRRINYGYTF. This rearrangement joins TRBV5-5 to TRBJ1-2, with a possible D match to TRBD1 (5 bases). Germline values: CDR1 SGHKS, CDR2 YYEKEE (reference sequence). The CDR3 sequence is 17 residues long. Trimming cost V 0 bases and J 1 base, with 16 bases left between them.

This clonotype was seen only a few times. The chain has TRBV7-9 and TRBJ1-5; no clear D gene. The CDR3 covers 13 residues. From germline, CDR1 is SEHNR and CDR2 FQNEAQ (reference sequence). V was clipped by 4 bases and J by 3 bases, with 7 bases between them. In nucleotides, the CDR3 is TGTGCCAGCAGCTCGGGGATCAATCAGCCCCAGCATTTT. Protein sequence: CASSSGINQPQHF.

DNA for the CDR3: TGTGCCAGCTCACACACAGATACGAACACTGAAGCTTTCTTT. Residues: CASSHTDTNTEAFF. J is TRBJ1-1 and V is TRBV18; D unclear. The CDR3 extends over 14 amino acids. In germline, CDR1 is KGHSH, CDR2 LQKENI. The V gene lost 4 bases and the J gene lost 1 base, with 10 bases spanning the gap.

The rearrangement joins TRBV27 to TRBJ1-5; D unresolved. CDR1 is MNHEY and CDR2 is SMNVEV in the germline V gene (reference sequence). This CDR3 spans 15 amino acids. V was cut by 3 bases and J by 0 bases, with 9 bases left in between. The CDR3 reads CASSFSGSSNQPQHF. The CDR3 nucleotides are TGTGCCAGCAGTTTCTCGGGTTCTAGCAATCAGCCCCAGCATTTT.

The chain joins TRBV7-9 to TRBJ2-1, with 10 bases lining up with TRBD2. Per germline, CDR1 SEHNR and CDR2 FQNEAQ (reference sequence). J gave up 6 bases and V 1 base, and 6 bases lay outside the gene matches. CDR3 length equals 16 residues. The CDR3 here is CASSLVLAGVVNEQFF. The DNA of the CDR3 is TGTGCCAGCAGCTTAGTTCTAGCGGGGGTTGTCAATGAGCAGTTCTTC.

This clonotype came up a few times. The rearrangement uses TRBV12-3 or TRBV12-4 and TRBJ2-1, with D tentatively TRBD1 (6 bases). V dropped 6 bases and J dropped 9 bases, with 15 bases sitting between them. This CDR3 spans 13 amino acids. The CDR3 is CASRLQGTVEQFF. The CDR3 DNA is TGTGCCAGCAGGCTACAGGGTACGGTTGAGCAGTTCTTC.

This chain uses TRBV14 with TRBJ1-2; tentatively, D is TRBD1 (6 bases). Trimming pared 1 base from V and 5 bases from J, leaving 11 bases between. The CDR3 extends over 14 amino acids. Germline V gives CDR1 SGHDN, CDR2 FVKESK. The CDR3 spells CASSQGGRTYGYTF. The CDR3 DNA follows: TGTGCCAGCAGCCAAGGGGGGCGCACTTATGGCTACACCTTC.

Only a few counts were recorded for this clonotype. The CDR3 sequence is CSARETSGQMETQYF. DNA for the CDR3: TGCAGTGCTAGAGAGACTAGCGGGCAAATGGAGACCCAGTACTTC. This sequence joins TRBV20-1 and TRBJ2-5; 10 bases are a match to TRBD2. The CDR3 length is 15 residues. V shed 0 bases and J 5 bases; nucleotides not matched to a gene: 6. Germline V gives CDR1 DFQATT, CDR2 SNEGSKA (reference sequence).

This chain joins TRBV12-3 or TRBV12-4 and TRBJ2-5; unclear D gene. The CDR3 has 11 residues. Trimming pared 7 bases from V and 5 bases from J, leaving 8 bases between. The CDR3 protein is CASTLRETQYF. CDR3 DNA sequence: TGTGCCAGCACCCTAAGGGAGACCCAGTACTTC.

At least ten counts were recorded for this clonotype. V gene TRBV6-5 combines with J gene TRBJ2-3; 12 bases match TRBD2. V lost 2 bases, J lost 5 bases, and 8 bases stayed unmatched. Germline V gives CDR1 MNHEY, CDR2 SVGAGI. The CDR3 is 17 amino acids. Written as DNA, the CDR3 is TGTGCCAGCAGTTACCCCATGGGACTAGCGGGTCAAGATACGCAGTATTTT. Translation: CASSYPMGLAGQDTQYF.